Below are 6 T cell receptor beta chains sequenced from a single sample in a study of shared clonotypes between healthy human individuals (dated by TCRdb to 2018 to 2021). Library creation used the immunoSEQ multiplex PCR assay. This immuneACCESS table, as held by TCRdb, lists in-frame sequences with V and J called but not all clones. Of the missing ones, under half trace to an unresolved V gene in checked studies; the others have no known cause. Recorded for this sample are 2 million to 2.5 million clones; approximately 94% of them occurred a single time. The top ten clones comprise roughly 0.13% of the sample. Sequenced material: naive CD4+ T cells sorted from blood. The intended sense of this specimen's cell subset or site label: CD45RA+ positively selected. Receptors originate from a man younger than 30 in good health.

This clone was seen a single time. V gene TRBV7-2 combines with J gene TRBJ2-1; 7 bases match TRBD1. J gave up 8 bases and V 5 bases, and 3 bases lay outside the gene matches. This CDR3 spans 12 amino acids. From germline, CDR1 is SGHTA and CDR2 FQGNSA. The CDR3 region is CASSPQGDEQFF. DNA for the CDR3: TGTGCCAGCAGCCCTCAGGGGGATGAGCAGTTCTTC.

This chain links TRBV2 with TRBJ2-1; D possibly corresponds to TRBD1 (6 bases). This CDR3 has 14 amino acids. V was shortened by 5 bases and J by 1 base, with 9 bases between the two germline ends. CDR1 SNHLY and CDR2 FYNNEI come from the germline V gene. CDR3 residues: CASSPDRSYNEQFF. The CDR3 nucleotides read TGTGCCAGCAGTCCGGACAGATCCTACAATGAGCAGTTCTTC.

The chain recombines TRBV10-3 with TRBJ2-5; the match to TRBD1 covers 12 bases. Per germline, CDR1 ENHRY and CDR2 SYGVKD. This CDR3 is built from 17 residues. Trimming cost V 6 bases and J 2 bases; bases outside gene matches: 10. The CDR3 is CAIRAGTGGAGQETQYF. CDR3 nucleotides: TGTGCCATCAGGGCCGGGACAGGGGGCGCGGGGCAAGAGACCCAGTACTTC.

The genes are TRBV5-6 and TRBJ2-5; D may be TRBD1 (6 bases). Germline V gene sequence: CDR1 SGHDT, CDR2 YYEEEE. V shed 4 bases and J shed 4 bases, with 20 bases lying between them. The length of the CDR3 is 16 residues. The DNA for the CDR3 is TGTGCCAGCAGCCAGGACCGTCTCAGGGGTCGAGAGACCCAGTACTTC. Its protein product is CASSQDRLRGRETQYF.

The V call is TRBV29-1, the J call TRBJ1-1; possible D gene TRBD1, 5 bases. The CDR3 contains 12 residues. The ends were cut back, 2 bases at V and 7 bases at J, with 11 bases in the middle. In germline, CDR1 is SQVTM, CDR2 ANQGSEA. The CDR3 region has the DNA TGCAGCGTTGAACCGACGACAGTTGAAGCTTTCTTT. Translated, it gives CSVEPTTVEAFF.

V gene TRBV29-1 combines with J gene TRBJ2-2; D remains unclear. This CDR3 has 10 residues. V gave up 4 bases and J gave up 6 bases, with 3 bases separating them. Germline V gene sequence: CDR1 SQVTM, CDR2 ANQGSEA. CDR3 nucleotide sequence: TGCAGCGTTGTTTCCGGGGAGCTGTTTTTT. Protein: CSVVSGELFF.